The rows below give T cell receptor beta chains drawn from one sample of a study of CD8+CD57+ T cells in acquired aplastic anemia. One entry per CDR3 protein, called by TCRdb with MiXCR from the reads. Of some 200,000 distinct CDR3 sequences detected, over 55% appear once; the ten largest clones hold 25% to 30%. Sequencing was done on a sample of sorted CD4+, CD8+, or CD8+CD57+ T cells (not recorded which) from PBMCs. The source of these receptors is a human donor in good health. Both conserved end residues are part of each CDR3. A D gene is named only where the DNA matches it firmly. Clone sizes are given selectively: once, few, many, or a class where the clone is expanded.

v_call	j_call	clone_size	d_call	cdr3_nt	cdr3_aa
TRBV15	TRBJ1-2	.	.	TGTGCCACCAGCAGACCTCGCCAAGACAGTTACTATGGCTACACCTTC	CATSRPRQDSYYGYTF
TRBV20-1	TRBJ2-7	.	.	TGCAGTGCTAGAGATGGAGCAGACTACGAGCAGTACTTC	CSARDGADYEQYF
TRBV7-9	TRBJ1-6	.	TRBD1	TGTGCCAGCAGCTCCCTAGACGGGACAGCAGATTCACCCCTCCACTTT	CASSSLDGTADSPLHF
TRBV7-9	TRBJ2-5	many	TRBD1	TGTGCCAGCAGCTTAGGGGGACAGGGTCAAGAGACCCAGTACTTC	CASSLGGQGQETQYF
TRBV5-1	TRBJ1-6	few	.	TGCGCCAGCAGCTTGGCAGGGGACTATTCACCCCTCCACTTT	CASSLAGDYSPLHF
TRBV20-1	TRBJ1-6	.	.	TGCAGTGCTAGAGTCCACCAGGGCGGGGTCAGCAATTCACCCCTCCACTTT	CSARVHQGGVSNSPLHF
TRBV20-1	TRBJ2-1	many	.	TGCAGTGCTAACGGCGGGGTGGCCTACAATGAGCAGTTCTTC	CSANGGVAYNEQFF
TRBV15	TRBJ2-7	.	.	TGTGCCACTAAAAGAGGGAGGGGGACGGACGAGCAGTACTTC	CATKRGRGTDEQYF
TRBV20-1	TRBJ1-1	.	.	TGCAGTGCTATCCCCGGGACCACTGAAGCTTTCTTT	CSAIPGTTEAFF
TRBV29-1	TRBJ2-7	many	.	TGCAGCGTTGAAGGAGTAAACTCCTACGAGCAGTACTTC	CSVEGVNSYEQYF
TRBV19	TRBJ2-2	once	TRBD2	TGTGCCAGTAAAACCACCGGGACTAGCGTGTTCCGGGAGCTGTTTTTT	CASKTTGTSVFRELFF
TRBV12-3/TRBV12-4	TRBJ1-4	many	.	TGTGCCAGCATAGGTCGGTTGGGTCAGGGGCGTGAAAAACTGTTTTTT	CASIGRLGQGREKLFF
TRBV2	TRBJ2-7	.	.	TGTGCCAGCAGTGAAGCCGGGCACGAGCAGTACTTC	CASSEAGHEQYF